This TCR beta chain was identified during a study of OX40 agonist ivuxolimab in advanced cancers. Overall study findings and caveats: Both CD4+ and CD8+ T cell populations in blood had undergone clonal expansion by week 6 at 0.1 to 3.0 mg/kg.

Measured with immunoSEQ multiplex PCR; TCRdb has only the in-frame clones, and not every one. This table holds 35,000 to 55,000 clones, around 94% found once. Of note for this clone: Its target is unknown.

Trimming stripped 7 bases from V and 8 bases from J, with 17 bases between. The CDR3 totals 13 residues. Germline CDR1 reads LGHNT; CDR2 reads FRNRAP. This receptor was identified in an adult with an advanced solid tumor such as melanoma, head and neck, liver or kidney cancer. The chain uses TRBV12-5 and TRBJ1-1, with D tentatively TRBD1 (5 bases). The sequencing here drew on CD4+ or CD8+ T cells sorted from blood, taken in a trial of the OX40 agonist ivuxolimab. The CDR3 bases are TGTGCTAGTGCCCTAACCCGGGGCCCGGAAGCTTTCTTT. It specifies CASALTRGPEAFF.